This T cell receptor beta chain was identified in a study of T cell repertoires in cytomegalovirus infection. Whole-study context: CMV infection plus the matching HLA type was flagged by public TCR beta signatures. Study results and caveats: Across the ex vivo response, the dominant clonotypes were HLA-C-restricted CMV-specific TCR beta clonotypes. The cumulative frequency of public TCR beta families identified carriers of CMV plus the relevant HLA.

The ends were cut back, 5 bases at V and 5 bases at J, with 15 bases in the middle. Germline values: CDR1 SQVTM, CDR2 ANQGSEA. The CDR3 is 14 amino acids. This clonotype was seen a few times. Antigen: not known. TCRdb recomputed calls from the reads with MiXCR, one row per CDR3 protein. In the table there are fewer than 200,000 distinct CDR3 sequences, roughly an eighth of which are singletons. The TCR comes from a human donor in good health (CMV status not recorded). Some clones in this sample may be carry-over from other donors' samples. Input material: PBMCs. The chain uses TRBV29-1 and TRBJ2-2; possibly TRBD1 for D (6 bases). In nucleotides, the CDR3 is TGCAGCGTTACAACCGGGACAACTACCGGGGAGCTGTTTTTT. This encodes CSVTTGTTTGELFF.